A single sample gave rise to the 9 T cell receptor beta chains below, sequenced in a study of regulatory T cells in long-lasting Graves disease. The time point was: newly diagnosed GD, antithyroid drugs for less than 3 months. TCR sequences were obtained from RNA taken from PBMCs. Through Arm-PCR of CDR3 regions and iRepertoire HTBI primers, TCR beta libraries were built. Each CDR3 protein is one row after TCRdb ran MiXCR on the multiplex PCR reads. Of some 500,000 distinct CDR3 sequences listed, around 16% were seen once; the top ten hold approximately 25%. The same sample was also used in a study of T cells in Graves' hyperthyroidism and ophthalmopathy.

Specimen: peripheral blood mononuclear cells (PBMCs), collected at new diagnosis, from a patient treated with antithyroid drugs. The receptors here all came from a woman aged 40 to 65 with Graves disease.

This clonotype was counted ten times or more. This chain uses TRBV18 with TRBJ2-1, with TRBD2 matching 11 bases. Trimming cost V 3 bases and J 10 bases; bases outside gene matches: 8. The CDR3 consists of 15 residues. Germline loops: CDR1 KGHSH, CDR2 LQKENI. The CDR3 nucleotides are TGTGCCAGCTCACCCTCTAGCGGGGGGTCGGGGGAGCAGTTCTTC. As protein: CASSPSSGGSGEQFF.

This clonotype occurred a few times. The chain carries TRBV3-1 and TRBJ1-1; D unclear. This CDR3 is 12 amino acids long. Trimming removed 0 bases from V and 8 bases from J, with 7 bases in between. CDR1 and CDR2 from the germline V gene are LGHDT and YNNKEL (reference sequence). Here the CDR3 reads CASSQEAREAFF. In nucleotides, the CDR3 is TGTGCCAGCAGCCAAGAGGCGCGAGAAGCTTTCTTT.

This clonotype has at least ten counts. The chain links TRBV6-1 to TRBJ2-3; TRBD2 might be the D (5 bases). The CDR3 sequence is 16 residues long. Germline-derived CDR1 and CDR2 are MNHNS and SASEGT. Trimming removed 7 bases from V and 1 base from J, with 18 bases in between. The DNA for the CDR3 is TGTGCCAGCACAGCGGAAATTCACGAGGGCACAGATACGCAGTATTTT. Translation: CASTAEIHEGTDTQYF.

This clonotype came up many times. This chain links TRBV5-8 with TRBJ1-2; 9 nucleotides match TRBD1. Germline V gene sequence: CDR1 SGHTS, CDR2 YDEGEE. Trimming cost V 2 bases and J 4 bases; bases outside gene matches: 6. The CDR3 extends over 15 amino acids. The CDR3 is CASSFHQQGAYGYTF. CDR3 sequence (DNA): TGTGCCAGCAGCTTTCACCAACAGGGGGCCTATGGCTACACCTTC.

In its sample, this clonotype was seen a few times. J is TRBJ2-1 and V is TRBV6-2 or TRBV6-3; tentative D call: TRBD2 (6 bases). The V gene lost 5 bases and the J gene lost 0 bases, with 14 bases spanning the gap. The CDR3 is made up of 16 amino acids. Germline V gene lookup returns CDR1 MNHEY and CDR2 SVGEGT. The CDR3 DNA reads TGTGCCAGCAGTGATTTCGCGGGGCTCTCCTACAATGAGCAGTTCTTC. This codes for CASSDFAGLSYNEQFF.

The chain employs TRBV5-1 and TRBJ1-3; D gene ambiguous. Trimming took off 3 bases at V and 2 bases at J, with 6 bases between the two ends. The CDR3 is made up of 13 amino acids. The germline CDR1 and CDR2 sequences are SGHRS and YFSETQ. The CDR3 here is CASSSFTGNTIYF. The DNA of the CDR3 is TGCGCCAGCAGCTCATTTACTGGAAACACCATATATTTT.

CDR3 sequence: CASSYIPGVYEQYF. The CDR3 DNA follows: TGTGCCAGCAGTTATATCCCAGGGGTCTACGAGCAGTACTTC. This sequence joins TRBV28 and TRBJ2-7, with D tentatively TRBD1 (6 bases). The CDR3 totals 14 residues. Trimming took 4 bases from V and 3 from J, leaving 13 bases between them. Germline V lookup: CDR1 MDHEN, CDR2 SYDVKM. Complete variable domain (other parts from reference TRBV28 and TRBJ2-7): DVKVTQSSRYLVKRTGEKVFLECVQDMDHENMFWYRQDPGLGLRLIYFSYDVKMKEKGDIPEGYSVSREKKERFSLILESASTNQTSMYLCASSYIPGVYEQYFGPGTRLTVT.

This clonotype was seen ten or more times. This rearrangement joins TRBV28 to TRBJ2-7; 7 bases line up with TRBD1. Trimming cost V 5 bases and J 6 bases; bases outside gene matches: 7. The CDR3 runs 13 residues. Germline CDR1 MDHEN, CDR2 SYDVKM. Written as DNA, the CDR3 is TGTGCCAGCAGTCCACCGGGACAGACCGAGCAGTACTTC. This encodes CASSPPGQTEQYF.

This clonotype turned up a few times. The V and J genes are TRBV12-3 or TRBV12-4 and TRBJ1-1; perhaps TRBD1 as D (6 bases). Trimming took 6 bases from V and 1 from J, leaving 18 bases between them. CDR3 length equals 16 residues. CDR3 nucleotides: TGTGCCAGCAGCAACGGGACAAGTTCATGGAACACTGAAGCTTTCTTT. It codes for CASSNGTSSWNTEAFF.